The clone carrying this T cell receptor beta chain was seen ten or more times. This entry is derived from a study of T cells in Graves' hyperthyroidism and ophthalmopathy. Regions amplified from RNA transcripts were the TCR beta CDR3 regions. HTBI primers were used for first-round RT-PCR of the TCR CDR3. One entry per CDR3 protein, called by TCRdb with MiXCR from the multiplex PCR reads. There are roughly 560,000 distinct CDR3 sequences in the sample; roughly 15% occur only once, and roughly 4.5% lies in the top ten. With 1 base clipped from V and 5 bases from J, the junction kept 6 bases outside the gene matches. The CDR3 is 15 amino acids.

The sequenced material came from blood. The V gene is TRBV12-3 or TRBV12-4, the J gene TRBJ2-5, with 8 bases aligning to TRBD2. The receptor was isolated from a woman aged 40 to 50 with Graves' ophthalmopathy. The CDR3 sequence is CASSLEAGASETQYF. As DNA, the CDR3 is TGTGCCAGCAGTTTAGAAGCGGGAGCGTCGGAGACCCAGTACTTC.